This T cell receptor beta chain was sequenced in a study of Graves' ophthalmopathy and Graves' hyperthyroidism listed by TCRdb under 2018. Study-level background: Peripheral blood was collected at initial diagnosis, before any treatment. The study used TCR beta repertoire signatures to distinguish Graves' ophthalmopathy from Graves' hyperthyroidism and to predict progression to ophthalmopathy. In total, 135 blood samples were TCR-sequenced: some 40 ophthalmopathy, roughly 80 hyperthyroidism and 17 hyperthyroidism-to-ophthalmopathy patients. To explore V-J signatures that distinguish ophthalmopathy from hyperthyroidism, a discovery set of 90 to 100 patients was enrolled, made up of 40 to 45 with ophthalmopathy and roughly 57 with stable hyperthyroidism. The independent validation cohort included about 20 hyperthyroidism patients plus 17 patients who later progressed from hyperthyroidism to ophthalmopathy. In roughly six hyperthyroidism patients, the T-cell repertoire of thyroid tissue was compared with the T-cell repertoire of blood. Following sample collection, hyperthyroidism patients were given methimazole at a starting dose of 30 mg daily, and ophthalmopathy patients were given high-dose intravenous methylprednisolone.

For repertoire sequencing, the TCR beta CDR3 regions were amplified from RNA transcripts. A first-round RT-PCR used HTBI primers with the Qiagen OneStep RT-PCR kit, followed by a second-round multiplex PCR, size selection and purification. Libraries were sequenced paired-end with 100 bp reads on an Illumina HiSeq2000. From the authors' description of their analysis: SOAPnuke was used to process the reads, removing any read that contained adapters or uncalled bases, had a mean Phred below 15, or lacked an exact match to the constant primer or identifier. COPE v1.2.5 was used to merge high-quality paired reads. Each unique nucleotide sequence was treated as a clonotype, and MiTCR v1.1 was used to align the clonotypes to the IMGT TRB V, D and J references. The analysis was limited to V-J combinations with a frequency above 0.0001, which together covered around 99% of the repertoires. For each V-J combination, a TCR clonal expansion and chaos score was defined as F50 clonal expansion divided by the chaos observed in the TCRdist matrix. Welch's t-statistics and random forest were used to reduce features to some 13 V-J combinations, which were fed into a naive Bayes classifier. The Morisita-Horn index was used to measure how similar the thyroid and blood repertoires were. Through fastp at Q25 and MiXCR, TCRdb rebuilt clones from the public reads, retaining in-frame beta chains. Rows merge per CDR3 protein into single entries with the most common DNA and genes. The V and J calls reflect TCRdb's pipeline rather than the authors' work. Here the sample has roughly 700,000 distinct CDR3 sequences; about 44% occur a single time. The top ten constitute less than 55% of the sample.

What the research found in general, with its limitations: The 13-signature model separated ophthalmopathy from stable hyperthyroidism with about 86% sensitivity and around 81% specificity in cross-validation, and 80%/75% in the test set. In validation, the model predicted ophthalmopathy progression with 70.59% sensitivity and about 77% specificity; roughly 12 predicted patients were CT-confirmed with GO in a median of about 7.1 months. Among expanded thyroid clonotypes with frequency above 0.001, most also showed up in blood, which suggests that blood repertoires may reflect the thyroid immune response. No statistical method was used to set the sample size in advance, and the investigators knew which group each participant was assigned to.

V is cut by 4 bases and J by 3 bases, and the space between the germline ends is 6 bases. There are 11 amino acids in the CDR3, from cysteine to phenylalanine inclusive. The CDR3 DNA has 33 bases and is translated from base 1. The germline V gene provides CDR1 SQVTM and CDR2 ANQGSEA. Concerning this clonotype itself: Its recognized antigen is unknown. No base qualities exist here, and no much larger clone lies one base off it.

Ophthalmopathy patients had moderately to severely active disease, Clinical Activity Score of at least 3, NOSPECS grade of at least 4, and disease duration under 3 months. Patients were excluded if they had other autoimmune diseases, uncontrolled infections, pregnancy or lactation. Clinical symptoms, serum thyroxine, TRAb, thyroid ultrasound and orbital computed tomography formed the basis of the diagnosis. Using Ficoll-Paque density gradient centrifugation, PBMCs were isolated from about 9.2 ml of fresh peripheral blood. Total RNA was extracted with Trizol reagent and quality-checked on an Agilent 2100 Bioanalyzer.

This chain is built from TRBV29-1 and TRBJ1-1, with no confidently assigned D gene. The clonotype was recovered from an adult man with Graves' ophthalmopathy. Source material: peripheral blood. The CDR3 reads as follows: CSVVRDTEAFF. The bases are TGCAGCGTTGTCCGGGACACTGAAGCTTTCTTT.